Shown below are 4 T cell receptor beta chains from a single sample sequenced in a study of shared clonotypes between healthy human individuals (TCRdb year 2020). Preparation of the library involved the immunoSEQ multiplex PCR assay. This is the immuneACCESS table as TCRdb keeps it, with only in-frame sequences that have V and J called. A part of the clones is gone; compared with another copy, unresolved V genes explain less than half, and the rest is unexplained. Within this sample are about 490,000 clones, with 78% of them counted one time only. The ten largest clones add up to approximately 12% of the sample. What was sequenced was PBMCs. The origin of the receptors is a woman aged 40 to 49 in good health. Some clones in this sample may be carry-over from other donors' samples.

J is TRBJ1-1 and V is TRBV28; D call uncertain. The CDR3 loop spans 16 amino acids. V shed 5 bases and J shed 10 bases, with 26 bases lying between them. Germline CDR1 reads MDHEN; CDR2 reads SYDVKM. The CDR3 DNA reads TGTGCCAGCAGTAAAGCCGACATGGCGGGGTCCGGTGGAGCTTTCTTT. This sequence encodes CASSKADMAGSGGAFF.

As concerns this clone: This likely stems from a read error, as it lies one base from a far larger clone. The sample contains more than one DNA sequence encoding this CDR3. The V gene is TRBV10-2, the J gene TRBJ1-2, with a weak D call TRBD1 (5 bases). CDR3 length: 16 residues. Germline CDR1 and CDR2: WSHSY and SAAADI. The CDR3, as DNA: TGCGCCAGCAGTGAAGGGACTGACCGTTCTAACTATGGCTACACTTTC. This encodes CASSEGTDRSNYGYTF.

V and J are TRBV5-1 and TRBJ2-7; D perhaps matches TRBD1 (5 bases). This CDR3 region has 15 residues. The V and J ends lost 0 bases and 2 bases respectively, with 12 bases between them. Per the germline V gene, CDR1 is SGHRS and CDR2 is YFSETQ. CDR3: CASSLAVTETYEQYF. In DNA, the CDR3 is TGCGCCAGCAGCTTGGCCGTGACAGAGACCTACGAGCAGTACTTC. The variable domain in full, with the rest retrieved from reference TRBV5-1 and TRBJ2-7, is KAGVTQTPRYLIKTRGQQVTLSCSPISGHRSVSWYQQTPGQGLQFLFEYFSETQRNKGNFPGRFSGRQFSNSRSEMNVSTLELGDSALYLCASSLAVTETYEQYFGPGTRLTVT.

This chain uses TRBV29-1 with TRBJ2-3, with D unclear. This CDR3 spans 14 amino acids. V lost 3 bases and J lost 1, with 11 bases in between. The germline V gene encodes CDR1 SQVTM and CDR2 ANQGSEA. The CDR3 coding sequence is TGCAGCGTTGACCGGTCCCTCGGCACAGATACGCAGTATTTT. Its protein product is CSVDRSLGTDTQYF.